This TCR beta chain was documented in a study of CD8 T cells in Susac syndrome. Germline loops: CDR1 WNHNN, CDR2 SYGVQD (reference sequence). After removal of 2 bases from V and 5 bases from J, the junction contained 3 bases not matched to a gene. The CDR3 totals 13 residues. Random-hexamer reverse transcription was applied to roughly 0.5 to 1 ug RNA. Via MiXCR, TCRdb re-called the immunoSEQ multiplex PCR reads, giving one row per CDR3 protein. The sample lists roughly 140,000 distinct CDR3 sequences; around 95% were seen once. In the case of this clonotype: Its antigen remains unknown.

Notes on the study in general: When the CD4+ T cell repertoires of patients with Susac syndrome were examined, they did not show any clonal expansion.

Patients with Susac syndrome met the recently defined diagnostic criteria for definite or probable disease. This chain joins TRBV10-1 and TRBJ2-7; the match to TRBD2 covers 7 bases. The sequencing sample was made of CD4+ T cells from PBMCs. This sequence originates from a human donor with Susac syndrome. CDR3 in amino acids: CASSERGGDEQYF. CDR3 bases: TGCGCCAGCAGTGAGCGGGGAGGGGACGAGCAGTACTTC.